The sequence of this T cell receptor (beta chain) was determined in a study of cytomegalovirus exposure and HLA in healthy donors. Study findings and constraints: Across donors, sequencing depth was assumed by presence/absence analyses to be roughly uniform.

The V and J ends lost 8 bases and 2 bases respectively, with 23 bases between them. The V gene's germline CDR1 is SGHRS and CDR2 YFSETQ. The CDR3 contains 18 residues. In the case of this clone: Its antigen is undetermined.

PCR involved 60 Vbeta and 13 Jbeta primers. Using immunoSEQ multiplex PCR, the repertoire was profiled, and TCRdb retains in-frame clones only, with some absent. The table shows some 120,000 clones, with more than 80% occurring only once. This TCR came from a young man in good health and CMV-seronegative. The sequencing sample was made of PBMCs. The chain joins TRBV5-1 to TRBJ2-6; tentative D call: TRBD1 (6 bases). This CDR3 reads CARETGFLSLAGANVLTF. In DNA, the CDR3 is TGCGCCAGGGAAACAGGGTTTTTGTCTCTGGCTGGGGCCAACGTCCTGACTTTC.